The source of this T cell receptor beta chain is a study of T-cell reconstitution after alpha-beta-depleted transplantation in children. CDR1 is SGHAT and CDR2 is FQNNGV in the germline V gene. The germline V and J ends were trimmed by 1 base and 4 bases, with 13 bases remaining between them. The CDR3 totals 15 residues. Preparing the TCRbeta library involved the use of unique molecular identifiers. TCRdb called the PCR reads again in MiXCR, with one record for every CDR3 protein. The top ten hold around 2.8% of the sample, which has hundreds of thousands of distinct CDR3 sequences, about 11% seen once.

Source: PBMCs from the stem cell graft donor, taken from the stem cell graft. The receptor was isolated from a human donor who donated a stem cell graft to a child with acute lymphoblastic leukemia. The chain recombines TRBV11-2 with TRBJ1-1; D is undetermined. DNA for the CDR3: TGTGCCAGCAGCTTAGCGGCACGGAGCCGCACTGAAGCTTTCTTT. Translated: CASSLAARSRTEAFF. Drawing the rest from reference TRBV11-2 and TRBJ1-1, the complete variable domain is EAGVAQSPRYKIIEKRQSVAFWCNPISGHATLYWYQQILGQGPKLLIQFQNNGVVDDSQLPKDRFSAERLKGVDSTLKIQPAKLEDSAVYLCASSLAARSRTEAFFGQGTRLTVV.